This entry features one T cell receptor beta chain sequence. The target antigen is unknown. The sample is drawn from a study of CD4 T cells in relation to SARS-CoV-2 and coronaviruses. The repertoire was sequenced with immunoSEQ multiplex PCR; TCRdb's copy has only in-frame clones and lacks some. The sample includes 20,000 to 25,000 clones, 76% of them seen just once. Unexposed donor CD4+ T cells date from about 2010-2018, before the COVID-19 pandemic. After ten to eleven days of culture, CD4+ T cells were isolated. Testing used SARS-CoV-2 S/N and four cold-coronavirus spikes on unexposed-donor CD4+ T cells, cells permitting. The V end was cut by 6 bases, the J end by 4 bases, with 16 bases between. The CDR3 is 15 residues long. In germline, CDR1 is MNHNS, CDR2 SASEGT.

The V gene is TRBV6-1, the J gene TRBJ2-1; D is tentatively TRBD1 or TRBD2 (5 bases each). The receptor was isolated from a human donor in good health. Sequenced input: CD4+ T cells from PBMCs, cultured in vitro. In nucleotides, the CDR3 is TGTGCCAGCAGATGGGACGCTGGATTGTACAATGAGCAGTTCTTC. Translated: CASRWDAGLYNEQFF.